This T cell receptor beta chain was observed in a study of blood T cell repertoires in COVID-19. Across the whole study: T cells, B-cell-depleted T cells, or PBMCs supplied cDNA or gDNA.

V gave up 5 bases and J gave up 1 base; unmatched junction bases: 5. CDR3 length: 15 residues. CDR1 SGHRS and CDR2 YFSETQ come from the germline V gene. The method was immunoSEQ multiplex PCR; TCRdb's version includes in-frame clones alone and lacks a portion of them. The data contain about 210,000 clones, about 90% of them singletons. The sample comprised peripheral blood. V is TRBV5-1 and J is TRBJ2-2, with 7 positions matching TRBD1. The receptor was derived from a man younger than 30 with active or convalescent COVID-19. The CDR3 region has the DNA TGCGCCAGCAGACAGGGGTTCGAGAACACCGGGGAGCTGTTTTTT. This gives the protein CASRQGFENTGELFF. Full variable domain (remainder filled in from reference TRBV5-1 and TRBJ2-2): KAGVTQTPRYLIKTRGQQVTLSCSPISGHRSVSWYQQTPGQGLQFLFEYFSETQRNKGNFPGRFSGRQFSNSRSEMNVSTLELGDSALYLCASRQGFENTGELFFGEGSRLTVL.